This T cell receptor beta chain was identified in a study of cytomegalovirus exposure and HLA in healthy donors (dated by TCRdb to the late 2010s). About the investigation overall: In an earlier analysis of roughly 590 of the donors, approximately 300 Gb of sequence data and some 100 million unique TCR beta sequences from about 180 million T cells were reported. An early release covering roughly 600 HLA-typed donors comprised 250 to 350 gigabases of sequencing data and some 79 million unique TCR sequences. Of the approximately 400 genotyped donors, 75% to 85% were placed in the genetic ancestry cluster associated with self-reported Caucasian donors. The study was designed to test whether signatures of past pathogen exposure could be identified by cataloging public T cell receptors. The study used immunosequencing to profile the T cell repertoires of more than 650 subjects and linked those repertoires to cytomegalovirus serostatus. In addition to the first cohort of several hundred subjects, a separate validation cohort of approximately 120 different subjects was used. To predict cytomegalovirus infection status, the study combined high-throughput TCR immunosequencing, statistical association of individual TCRs with disease status, and machine learning. A later analysis re-examined previously published TCR beta repertoires from about 670 donors and added high-resolution HLA genotyping to investigate patterns of TCR occurrence. Rather than using new phenotypic data, the later analysis identified candidate immune exposures from TCR beta sequences and from how often those sequences occurred across donors. In an earlier analysis of 587 of the donors, high-throughput TCR beta sequencing was used to judge whether each TCR beta V gene segment behaved as functional or pseudogenic. Donor age, sex, ethnicity and CMV serostatus were compiled alongside the repertoire data. Genome-wide SNP genotypes for about 55% of the 666 donors were used in a later genetic analysis, which treated that subset as a discovery cohort. All discovery cohort repertoires had been generated using a single sequencing platform. HLA typing covered class I and class II loci at four-digit resolution. Typing coverage varied by locus: about 620-630 donors for A, B, C, DRB1 and DQB1; 522 for DQA1; around 610 for DPA1; fewer than 480 for DPB1. About five DR-DQ haplotypes were treated as single units for association and clustering because of strong linkage in the cohort. Among about 360 genotyped donors of the cohort, an average of around 240,000 unique TCR beta nucleotide sequences were sequenced per donor, roughly a sixth of them non-productive. Broad study findings and their caveats: The presence/absence analyses assumed that sequencing depth was roughly uniform across donors, and that assumption may not be true. A further reported finding was that TCR beta sequences accurately predicted the HLA-A and HLA-B alleles for most subjects in the first cohort. Correlated functional status among segregating V segments might be attributable to linkage disequilibrium, but an unknown experimental factor could not be ruled out. In a later analysis, the rate of TCR association differed among HLA loci, with DRB1 alleles having the most associated TCRs and HLA-C alleles having the fewest. A later analysis found that most CMV-associated TCR beta chains appeared HLA-restricted, with HLA associations seemingly driven largely by CMV exposure. For the cohort, immune exposure information was limited to CMV serostatus. An earlier analysis of several hundred of the donors showed that most TCR beta V segments appeared in productive rearrangements either about 87% or about 30% of the time, which broadly matched IMGT annotations. In a later analysis, several top co-occurrence clusters were reported to appear linked to parvovirus B19, influenza, CMV and Epstein-Barr virus. A later genetic analysis reported fewer N-insertions in productive TCRs among donors in an Asian-associated ancestry cluster than the 666-donor mean. Because the 87-base-pair reads could not distinguish some IMGT-functional V segments, including TRBV6-2 and TRBV6-3, those segments were excluded. Because counts were too low, approximately 18 rarely observed V segments, including chromosome 9 orphons, were excluded from the earlier analysis of some 590 of the donors. When HLA alleles, especially DR and DQ, strongly co-occurred, attributing TCR associations to individual alleles was difficult. This cohort had only TCR beta chains sequenced, and the lack of alpha or paired-chain data limited which features could be detected. The study listed 150 to 200 TCR beta chains as associated with cytomegalovirus. Across donors, most TCR sequences were observed very rarely, whereas some public TCRs were present in many individuals. According to the authors, the approach could potentially be generalized to other disease states and immunological phenotypes. In a later analysis, HLA-associated TCR beta chains were found to be more clonally expanded and to have lower generation probabilities than equally common non-associated chains. At a false discovery rate of 0.05, a later analysis linked approximately 18,000 TCR beta sequences to specific HLA alleles. In both the original and validation cohorts, the classifier was reported to diagnose cytomegalovirus status with high specificity and sensitivity. A later genetic analysis associated a missense DCLRE1C variant with V-gene and J-gene trimming of TCR beta chains, and an independent cohort replicated the association. In vitro tests confirmed that a few of the cytomegalovirus-associated TCR beta chains recognize cytomegalovirus antigens. A cluster of highly shared sequence variants was judged likely to be a technical artifact of the sequencing pipeline. HLA typing was unavailable for some donors at each locus, so association tests used only the typed subset.

To note about this clone: This clone's antigen is unknown. Within one base of it there is no much larger clone, and no base qualities were kept.

The junction carries 11 bases between V and J, which are trimmed by 5 bases and 1 base respectively. CDR1 is given as SGHVS and CDR2 as FQNEAQ, both from the germline V gene. Counted from cysteine to phenylalanine, this CDR3 has 14 amino acids. Of all the DNA, just the CDR3 is kept, 42 bases in frame from base 1. Library prep was done by the immunoSEQ multiplex PCR assay. A mixture of 60 forward primers for TCR Vbeta segments and 13 reverse primers for TCR Jbeta segments was used in the multiplex PCR. The CDR3 region of rearranged TCR beta genes was amplified from genomic DNA with a multiplex PCR assay. The Illumina HiSeq System was used to sequence the amplified TCR beta libraries as 87-base-pair reads. The study's processing was this. Across the 670 or so repertoires, a later analysis counted some 80 million unique TCR beta chains, approximately 12 million of which were shared by at least two donors. A nearest-neighbor algorithm error-corrected the raw reads and collapsed the reads into unique sequences, merging closely related sequences to remove PCR and sequencing errors. V, D and J gene segments were assigned by aligning CDR3 sequences to IMGT reference sequences. Each retained sequence needed at least a six-nucleotide match to both a V gene segment and a J gene segment. A rearrangement was called productive if the CDR3 had no stop codons and remained in frame with V and J, and every other rearrangement was called non-productive. Following IMGT convention, CDR3 was defined as the stretch from the second conserved V-encoded cysteine up to the conserved J-encoded phenylalanine. The earlier analysis of 450 to 750 of the donors excluded any sequence lacking an unambiguous match to a single V gene segment. In an earlier analysis of a few hundred of the donors, V segments were called functional above 56.7% productive rearrangements and were called segregating when the between-donor standard deviation exceeded 5%. To diagnose cytomegalovirus status from the catalog of TCR beta chain sequences, a statistical classification framework was built. A later analysis assigned V and J genes by comparing TCR nucleotide sequences with IMGT/GENE-DB human TR gene sequences. A later analysis assigned CDR3 sequences and most-parsimonious VDJ recombination scenarios with the TCRdist pipeline. In a later analysis, every TCR beta chain was defined by the combination of its CDR3 amino acid sequence and its V-gene family, and reads without a unique V-gene family were dropped. A later analysis removed nearly 600 highly shared, low-generation-probability nucleotide sequences to deal with suspected cross-contamination and a sequencing artifact. A later analysis calculated a clonal expansion index for each public chain from normalized within-repertoire ranks of inferred template counts. A later analysis computed generation probabilities with a VDJ recombination model fitted to out-of-frame rearrangements, and checked the results against IGoR. In a later analysis, TCR-TCR, TCR-HLA and TCR-CMV co-occurrence was scored with hypergeometric tests, and a repertoire-size bias correction was applied to TCR pairs. False discovery rates were estimated in a later analysis by permuting HLA or CMV assignments 20 times. In a later analysis, co-occurring TCRs were grouped using DBSCAN, and TCRdist sequence similarity was added for clustering within HLA-allele-positive subsets. For co-occurrence clustering, repertoires with fewer than 30,000 or more than 120,000 public chains were excluded, along with five repertoires with anomalous nucleotide sharing. The table was pulled from immuneACCESS by TCRdb, which kept in-frame rearrangements only. Such tables lose some clones; where checked, under half of the loss comes from unresolved V genes, and the rest has no known cause. V, J and clone size are taken as reported in that table, and D and trimming were inferred from the DNA itself. Across this sample there are about 180,000 clones, with roughly 80% seen only once. The leading ten clones occupy about 12% of the sample.

The cohort was made up of approximately 700 healthy bone marrow donors. Cohort members were all nominally healthy when sampled, although unrecorded immune exposures were likely present. The donor tested CMV seropositive and was one of the 289 seropositive cohort members. A peripheral blood sample was collected from each donor, and TCR beta sequencing was performed on peripheral blood mononuclear cells. Genomic DNA extraction from the blood cell samples was performed with the Qiagen DNeasy Blood Extraction Kit. The chain uses TRBV7-8 and TRBJ1-1; TRBD1 is possibly the D segment (5 matching bases). The sequence came from a woman in her forties or fifties in good health and CMV-seropositive. The material sequenced was PBMCs. The CDR3 loop reads CASSPSGANTEAFF. The DNA is TGTGCCAGCAGCCCCAGTGGGGCGAACACTGAAGCTTTCTTT.